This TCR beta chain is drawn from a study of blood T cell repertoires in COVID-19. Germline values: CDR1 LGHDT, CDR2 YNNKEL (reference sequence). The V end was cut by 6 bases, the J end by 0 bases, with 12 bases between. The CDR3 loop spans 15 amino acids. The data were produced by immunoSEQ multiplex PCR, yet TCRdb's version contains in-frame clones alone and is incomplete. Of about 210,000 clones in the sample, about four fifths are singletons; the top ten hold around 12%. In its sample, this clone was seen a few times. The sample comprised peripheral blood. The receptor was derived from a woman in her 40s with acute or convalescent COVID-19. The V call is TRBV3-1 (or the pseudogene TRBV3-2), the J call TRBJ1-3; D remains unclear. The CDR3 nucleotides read TGTGCCAGCAGGCCCATTGGGAGCTCTGGAAACACCATATATTTT. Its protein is CASRPIGSSGNTIYF.